This T cell receptor (beta chain) was captured in a study of T cells in Graves' hyperthyroidism and ophthalmopathy. There are many counts of this clonotype. The investigators amplified TCR beta CDR3 regions from RNA transcripts. RT-PCR in the first round (using the HTBI primer set) targeted the TCR CDR3. A single record per CDR3 protein comes from TCRdb applying MiXCR to the multiplex PCR reads. The sample records about 400,000 distinct CDR3 sequences, less than 15% being singletons. Germline trimming cut 6 bases from V and 5 bases from J; bases unmatched to any gene: 4. Germline V lookup: CDR1 DFQATT, CDR2 SNEGSKA (reference sequence). This CDR3 has 12 residues.

The sequenced sample consisted of blood. This receptor was identified in a woman between 18 and 29 years old with Graves' hyperthyroidism. The chain is built from TRBV20-1 and TRBJ1-2, with 9 bases aligning to TRBD1. The CDR3 region has the DNA TGCAGTGCCCTACAGGGGGCGTATGGCTACACCTTC. Amino acid sequence: CSALQGAYGYTF.